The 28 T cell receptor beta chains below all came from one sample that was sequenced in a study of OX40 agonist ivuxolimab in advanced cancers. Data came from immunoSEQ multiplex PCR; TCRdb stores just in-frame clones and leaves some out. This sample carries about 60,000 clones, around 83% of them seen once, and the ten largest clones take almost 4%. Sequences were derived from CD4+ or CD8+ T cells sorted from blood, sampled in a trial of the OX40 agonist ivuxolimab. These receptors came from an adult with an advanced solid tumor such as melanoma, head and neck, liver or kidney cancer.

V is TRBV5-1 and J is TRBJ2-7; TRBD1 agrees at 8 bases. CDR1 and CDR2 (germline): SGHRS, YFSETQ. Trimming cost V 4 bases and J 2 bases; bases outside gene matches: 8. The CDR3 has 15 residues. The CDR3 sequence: CASSPTTGVAYEQYF. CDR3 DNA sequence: TGCGCCAGCAGCCCGACGACAGGGGTTGCCTACGAGCAGTACTTC. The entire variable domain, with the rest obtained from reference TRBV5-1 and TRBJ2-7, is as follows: KAGVTQTPRYLIKTRGQQVTLSCSPISGHRSVSWYQQTPGQGLQFLFEYFSETQRNKGNFPGRFSGRQFSNSRSEMNVSTLELGDSALYLCASSPTTGVAYEQYFGPGTRLTVT.

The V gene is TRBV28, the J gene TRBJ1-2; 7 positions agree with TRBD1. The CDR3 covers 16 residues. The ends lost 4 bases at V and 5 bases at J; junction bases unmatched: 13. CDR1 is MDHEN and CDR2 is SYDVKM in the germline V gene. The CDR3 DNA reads TGTGCCAGCAGTTCCGGGACAGCGACCGTGGGGTATGGCTACACCTTC. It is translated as CASSSGTATVGYGYTF.

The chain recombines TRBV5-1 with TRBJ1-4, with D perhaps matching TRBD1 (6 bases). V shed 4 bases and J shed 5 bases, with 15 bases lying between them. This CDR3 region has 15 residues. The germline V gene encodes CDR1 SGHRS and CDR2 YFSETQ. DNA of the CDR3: TGCGCCAGCAGCGGAACAGGGCGGGTCAATGAAAAACTGTTTTTT. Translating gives CASSGTGRVNEKLFF.

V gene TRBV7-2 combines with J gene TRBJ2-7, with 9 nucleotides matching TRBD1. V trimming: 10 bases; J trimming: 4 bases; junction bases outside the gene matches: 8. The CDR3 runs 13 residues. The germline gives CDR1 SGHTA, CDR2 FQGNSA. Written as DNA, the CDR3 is TGTGCCACGGCGGACAGGGGTGGGTACGAGCAGTACTTC. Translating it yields CATADRGGYEQYF.

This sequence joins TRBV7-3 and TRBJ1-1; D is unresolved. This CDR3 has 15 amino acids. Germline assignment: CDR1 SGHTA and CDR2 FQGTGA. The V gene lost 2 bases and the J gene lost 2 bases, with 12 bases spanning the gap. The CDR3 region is CASSLFETGNTEAFF. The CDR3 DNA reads TGTGCCAGCAGCTTATTTGAGACGGGAAACACTGAAGCTTTCTTT.

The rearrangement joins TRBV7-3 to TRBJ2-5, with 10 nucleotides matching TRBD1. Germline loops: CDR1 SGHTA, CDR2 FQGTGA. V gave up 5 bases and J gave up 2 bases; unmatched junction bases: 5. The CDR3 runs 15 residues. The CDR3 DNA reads TGTGCCAGCAGCCGAATGGGACAGGGGCAAGAGACCCAGTACTTC. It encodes CASSRMGQGQETQYF.

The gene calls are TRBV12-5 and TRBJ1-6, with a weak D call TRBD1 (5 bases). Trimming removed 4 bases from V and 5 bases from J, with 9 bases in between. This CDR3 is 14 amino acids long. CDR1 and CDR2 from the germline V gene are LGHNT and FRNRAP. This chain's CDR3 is CASGSDSNNSPLHF. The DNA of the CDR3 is TGTGCTAGTGGTTCAGACAGTAATAATTCACCCCTCCACTTT.

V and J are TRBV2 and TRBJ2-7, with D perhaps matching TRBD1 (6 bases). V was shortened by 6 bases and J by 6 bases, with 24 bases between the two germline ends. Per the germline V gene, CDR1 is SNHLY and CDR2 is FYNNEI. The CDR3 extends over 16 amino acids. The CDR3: CASSRSGVLGSSEQYF. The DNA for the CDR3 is TGTGCCAGCAGCAGATCAGGGGTGCTGGGATCATCCGAGCAGTACTTC.

The DNA of the CDR3 is TGCGCCAGCAGCCCCGGTGAAGCTGGGGCCAACGTCCTGACTTTC. This translates into CASSPGEAGANVLTF. The rearrangement uses TRBV4-1 and TRBJ2-6; D gene unclear. This CDR3 is 15 amino acids long. Germline V gene lookup returns CDR1 MGHRA and CDR2 YSYEKL. Trimming took off 4 bases at V and 2 bases at J, with 9 bases between the two ends.

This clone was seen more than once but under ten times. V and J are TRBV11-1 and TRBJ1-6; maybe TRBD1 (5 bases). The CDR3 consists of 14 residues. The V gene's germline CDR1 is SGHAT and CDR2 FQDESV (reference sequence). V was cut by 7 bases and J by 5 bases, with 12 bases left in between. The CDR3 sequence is CASNTGRNNSPLHF. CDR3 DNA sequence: TGTGCCAGCAACACGGGACGTAATAATTCACCCCTCCACTTT.

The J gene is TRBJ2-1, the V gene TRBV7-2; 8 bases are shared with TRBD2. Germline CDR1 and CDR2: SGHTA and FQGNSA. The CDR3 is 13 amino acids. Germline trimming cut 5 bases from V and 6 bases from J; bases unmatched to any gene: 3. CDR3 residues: CASSRGTSNEQFF. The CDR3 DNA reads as TGTGCCAGCAGCCGCGGGACTAGCAATGAGCAGTTCTTC.

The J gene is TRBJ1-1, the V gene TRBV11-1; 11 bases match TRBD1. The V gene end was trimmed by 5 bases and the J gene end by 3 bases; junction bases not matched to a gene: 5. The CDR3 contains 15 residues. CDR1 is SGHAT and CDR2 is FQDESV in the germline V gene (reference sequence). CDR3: CASSPGQGADTEAFF. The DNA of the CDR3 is TGTGCCAGCAGCCCCGGACAGGGGGCAGACACTGAAGCTTTCTTT.

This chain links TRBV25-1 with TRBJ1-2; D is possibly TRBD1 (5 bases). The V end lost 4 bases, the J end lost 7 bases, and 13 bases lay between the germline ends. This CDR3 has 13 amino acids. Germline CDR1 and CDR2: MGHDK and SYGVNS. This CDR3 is CASSVRGRGGYTF. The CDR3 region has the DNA TGTGCCAGCAGTGTACGGGGGAGAGGTGGCTACACCTTC.

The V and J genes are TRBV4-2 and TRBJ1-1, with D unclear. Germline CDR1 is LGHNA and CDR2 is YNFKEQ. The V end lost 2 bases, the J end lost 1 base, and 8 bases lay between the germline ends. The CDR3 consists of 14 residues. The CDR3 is CASSQYRPNTEAFF. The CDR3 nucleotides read TGTGCCAGCAGCCAATACAGACCGAACACTGAAGCTTTCTTT.

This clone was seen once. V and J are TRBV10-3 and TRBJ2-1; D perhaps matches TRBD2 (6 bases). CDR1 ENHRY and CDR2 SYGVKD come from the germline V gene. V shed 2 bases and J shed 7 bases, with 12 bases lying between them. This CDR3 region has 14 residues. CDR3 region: CAISESRAGNEQFF. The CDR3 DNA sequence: TGTGCCATCAGTGAGAGCAGGGCGGGAAATGAGCAGTTCTTC.

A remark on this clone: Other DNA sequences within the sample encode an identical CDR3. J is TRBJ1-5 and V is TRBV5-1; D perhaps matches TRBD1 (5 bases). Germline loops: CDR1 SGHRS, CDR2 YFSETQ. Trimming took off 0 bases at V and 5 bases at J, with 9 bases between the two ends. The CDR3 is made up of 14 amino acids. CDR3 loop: CASSLDGGDQPQHF. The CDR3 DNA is TGCGCCAGCAGCTTGGATGGAGGGGATCAGCCCCAGCATTTT.

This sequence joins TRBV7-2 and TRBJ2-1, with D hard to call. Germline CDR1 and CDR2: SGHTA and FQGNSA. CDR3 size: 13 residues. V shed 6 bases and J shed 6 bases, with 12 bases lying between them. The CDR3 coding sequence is TGTGCCAGCAGTCCAAGGGCTAGCAATGAGCAGTTCTTC. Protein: CASSPRASNEQFF.

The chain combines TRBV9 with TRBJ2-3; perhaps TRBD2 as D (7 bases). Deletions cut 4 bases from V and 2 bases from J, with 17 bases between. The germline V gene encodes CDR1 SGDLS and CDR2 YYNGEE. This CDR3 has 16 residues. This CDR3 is CASSSPRGADTDTQYF. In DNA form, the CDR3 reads TGTGCCAGCAGCTCACCCCGGGGGGCCGACACAGATACGCAGTATTTT.

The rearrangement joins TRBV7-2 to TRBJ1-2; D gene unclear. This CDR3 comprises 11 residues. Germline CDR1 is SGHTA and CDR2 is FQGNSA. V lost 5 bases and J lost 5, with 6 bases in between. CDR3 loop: CASSANYGYTF. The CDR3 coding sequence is TGTGCCAGCAGCGCCAATTATGGCTACACCTTC.

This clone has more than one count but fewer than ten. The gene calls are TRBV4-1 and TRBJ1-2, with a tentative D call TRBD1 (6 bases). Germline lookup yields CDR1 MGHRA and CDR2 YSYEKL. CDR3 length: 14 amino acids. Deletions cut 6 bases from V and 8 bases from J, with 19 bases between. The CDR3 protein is CASRQIPQGKGYTF. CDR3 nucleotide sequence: TGCGCCAGCAGGCAAATCCCCCAGGGGAAAGGCTACACCTTC.

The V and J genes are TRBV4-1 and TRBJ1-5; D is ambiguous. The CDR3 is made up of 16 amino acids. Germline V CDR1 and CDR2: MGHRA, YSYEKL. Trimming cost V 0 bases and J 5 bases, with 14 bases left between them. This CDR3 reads CASSQDGASSYQPQHF. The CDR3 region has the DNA TGCGCCAGCAGCCAAGATGGCGCGAGTTCTTATCAGCCCCAGCATTTT.

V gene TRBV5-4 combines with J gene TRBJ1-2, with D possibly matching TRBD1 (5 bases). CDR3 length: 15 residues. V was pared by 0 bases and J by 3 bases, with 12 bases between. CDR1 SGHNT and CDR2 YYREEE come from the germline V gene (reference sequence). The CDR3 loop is CASSLGSRADYGYTF. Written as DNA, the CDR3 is TGTGCCAGCAGCTTGGGGTCCAGGGCTGACTATGGCTACACCTTC.

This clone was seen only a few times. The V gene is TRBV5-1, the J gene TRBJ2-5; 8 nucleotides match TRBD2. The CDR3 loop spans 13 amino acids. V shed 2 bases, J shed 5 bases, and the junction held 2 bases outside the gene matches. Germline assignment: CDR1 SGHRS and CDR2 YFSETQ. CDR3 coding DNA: TGCGCCAGCAGCTTCCCGGGGGGGGAGACCCAGTACTTC. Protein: CASSFPGGETQYF.

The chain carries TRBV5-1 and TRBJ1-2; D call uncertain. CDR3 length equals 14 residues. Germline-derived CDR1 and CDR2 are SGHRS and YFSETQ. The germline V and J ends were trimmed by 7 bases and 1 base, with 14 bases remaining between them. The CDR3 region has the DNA TGCGCCAGCCAGAACTCCGCGGATAACTATGGCTACACCTTC. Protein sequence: CASQNSADNYGYTF.

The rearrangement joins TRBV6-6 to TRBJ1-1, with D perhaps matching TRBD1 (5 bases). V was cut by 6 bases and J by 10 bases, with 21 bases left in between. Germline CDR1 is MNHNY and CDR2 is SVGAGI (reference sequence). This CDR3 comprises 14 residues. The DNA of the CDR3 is TGTGCCAGCAGCGGGGCAGGCACCCGCGTTGGAGCTTTCTTT. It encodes CASSGAGTRVGAFF.

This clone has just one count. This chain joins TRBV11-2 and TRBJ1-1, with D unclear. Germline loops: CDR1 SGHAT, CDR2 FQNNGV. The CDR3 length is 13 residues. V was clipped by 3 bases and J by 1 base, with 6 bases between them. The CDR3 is CASSFVANTEAFF. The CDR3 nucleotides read TGTGCCAGCAGCTTTGTGGCGAACACTGAAGCTTTCTTT.

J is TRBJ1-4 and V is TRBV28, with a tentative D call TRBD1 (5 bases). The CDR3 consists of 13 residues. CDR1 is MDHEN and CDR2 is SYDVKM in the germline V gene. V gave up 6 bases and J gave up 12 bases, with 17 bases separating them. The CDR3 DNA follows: TGTGCCAGCAGCCAAAGTCCGGGACCACAACTGTTTTTT. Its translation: CASSQSPGPQLFF.

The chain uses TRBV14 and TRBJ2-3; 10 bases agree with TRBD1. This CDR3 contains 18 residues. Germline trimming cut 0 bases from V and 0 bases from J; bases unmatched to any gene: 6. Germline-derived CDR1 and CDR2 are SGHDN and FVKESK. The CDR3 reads CASSQDLPGQGSTDTQYF. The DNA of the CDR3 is TGTGCCAGCAGCCAAGATCTGCCGGGACAGGGGAGCACAGATACGCAGTATTTT.